This record covers a single T cell receptor (beta chain). Its specificity is unknown. Naive CD8 cells comprised CD45RO-negative, CCR7-positively selected cells, excluding terminally differentiated effector memory CD45RA+ cells. The donor population consisted of healthy HIV-negative adults with no recent acute infections or vaccinations. The input for sorted-subset replicate PCRs was about 0.2 ug DNA, tens of thousands of T cell genomes. Repertoires were generated with immunoSEQ multiplex PCR, while TCRdb's copy carries only in-frame clones and drops some. The repertoire holds 1.5 million to 2.5 million clones, with about 94% as singletons. This sample was taken from a study of shared clonotypes between healthy human individuals. Findings and limits, study-wide: Generation probabilities were higher for clonotypes shared across all four sorted-subset donors than for unshared ones. It was expected that sequencing depth would affect clonotype sharing among donors.

V was trimmed by 0 bases and J by 2 bases, leaving 8 bases between them. The CDR3 is 15 residues long. The sample was naive CD8+ T cells sorted from blood. This receptor was taken from a man younger than 30 in good health. This chain connects TRBV5-7 to TRBJ2-2; D is perhaps TRBD1 (6 bases). TRBV5-7 counts as an open reading frame of uncertain function. In nucleotides, the CDR3 is TGTGCCAGCAGCTTGGACAGGGATAACACCGGGGAGCTGTTTTTT. Its protein is CASSLDRDNTGELFF.